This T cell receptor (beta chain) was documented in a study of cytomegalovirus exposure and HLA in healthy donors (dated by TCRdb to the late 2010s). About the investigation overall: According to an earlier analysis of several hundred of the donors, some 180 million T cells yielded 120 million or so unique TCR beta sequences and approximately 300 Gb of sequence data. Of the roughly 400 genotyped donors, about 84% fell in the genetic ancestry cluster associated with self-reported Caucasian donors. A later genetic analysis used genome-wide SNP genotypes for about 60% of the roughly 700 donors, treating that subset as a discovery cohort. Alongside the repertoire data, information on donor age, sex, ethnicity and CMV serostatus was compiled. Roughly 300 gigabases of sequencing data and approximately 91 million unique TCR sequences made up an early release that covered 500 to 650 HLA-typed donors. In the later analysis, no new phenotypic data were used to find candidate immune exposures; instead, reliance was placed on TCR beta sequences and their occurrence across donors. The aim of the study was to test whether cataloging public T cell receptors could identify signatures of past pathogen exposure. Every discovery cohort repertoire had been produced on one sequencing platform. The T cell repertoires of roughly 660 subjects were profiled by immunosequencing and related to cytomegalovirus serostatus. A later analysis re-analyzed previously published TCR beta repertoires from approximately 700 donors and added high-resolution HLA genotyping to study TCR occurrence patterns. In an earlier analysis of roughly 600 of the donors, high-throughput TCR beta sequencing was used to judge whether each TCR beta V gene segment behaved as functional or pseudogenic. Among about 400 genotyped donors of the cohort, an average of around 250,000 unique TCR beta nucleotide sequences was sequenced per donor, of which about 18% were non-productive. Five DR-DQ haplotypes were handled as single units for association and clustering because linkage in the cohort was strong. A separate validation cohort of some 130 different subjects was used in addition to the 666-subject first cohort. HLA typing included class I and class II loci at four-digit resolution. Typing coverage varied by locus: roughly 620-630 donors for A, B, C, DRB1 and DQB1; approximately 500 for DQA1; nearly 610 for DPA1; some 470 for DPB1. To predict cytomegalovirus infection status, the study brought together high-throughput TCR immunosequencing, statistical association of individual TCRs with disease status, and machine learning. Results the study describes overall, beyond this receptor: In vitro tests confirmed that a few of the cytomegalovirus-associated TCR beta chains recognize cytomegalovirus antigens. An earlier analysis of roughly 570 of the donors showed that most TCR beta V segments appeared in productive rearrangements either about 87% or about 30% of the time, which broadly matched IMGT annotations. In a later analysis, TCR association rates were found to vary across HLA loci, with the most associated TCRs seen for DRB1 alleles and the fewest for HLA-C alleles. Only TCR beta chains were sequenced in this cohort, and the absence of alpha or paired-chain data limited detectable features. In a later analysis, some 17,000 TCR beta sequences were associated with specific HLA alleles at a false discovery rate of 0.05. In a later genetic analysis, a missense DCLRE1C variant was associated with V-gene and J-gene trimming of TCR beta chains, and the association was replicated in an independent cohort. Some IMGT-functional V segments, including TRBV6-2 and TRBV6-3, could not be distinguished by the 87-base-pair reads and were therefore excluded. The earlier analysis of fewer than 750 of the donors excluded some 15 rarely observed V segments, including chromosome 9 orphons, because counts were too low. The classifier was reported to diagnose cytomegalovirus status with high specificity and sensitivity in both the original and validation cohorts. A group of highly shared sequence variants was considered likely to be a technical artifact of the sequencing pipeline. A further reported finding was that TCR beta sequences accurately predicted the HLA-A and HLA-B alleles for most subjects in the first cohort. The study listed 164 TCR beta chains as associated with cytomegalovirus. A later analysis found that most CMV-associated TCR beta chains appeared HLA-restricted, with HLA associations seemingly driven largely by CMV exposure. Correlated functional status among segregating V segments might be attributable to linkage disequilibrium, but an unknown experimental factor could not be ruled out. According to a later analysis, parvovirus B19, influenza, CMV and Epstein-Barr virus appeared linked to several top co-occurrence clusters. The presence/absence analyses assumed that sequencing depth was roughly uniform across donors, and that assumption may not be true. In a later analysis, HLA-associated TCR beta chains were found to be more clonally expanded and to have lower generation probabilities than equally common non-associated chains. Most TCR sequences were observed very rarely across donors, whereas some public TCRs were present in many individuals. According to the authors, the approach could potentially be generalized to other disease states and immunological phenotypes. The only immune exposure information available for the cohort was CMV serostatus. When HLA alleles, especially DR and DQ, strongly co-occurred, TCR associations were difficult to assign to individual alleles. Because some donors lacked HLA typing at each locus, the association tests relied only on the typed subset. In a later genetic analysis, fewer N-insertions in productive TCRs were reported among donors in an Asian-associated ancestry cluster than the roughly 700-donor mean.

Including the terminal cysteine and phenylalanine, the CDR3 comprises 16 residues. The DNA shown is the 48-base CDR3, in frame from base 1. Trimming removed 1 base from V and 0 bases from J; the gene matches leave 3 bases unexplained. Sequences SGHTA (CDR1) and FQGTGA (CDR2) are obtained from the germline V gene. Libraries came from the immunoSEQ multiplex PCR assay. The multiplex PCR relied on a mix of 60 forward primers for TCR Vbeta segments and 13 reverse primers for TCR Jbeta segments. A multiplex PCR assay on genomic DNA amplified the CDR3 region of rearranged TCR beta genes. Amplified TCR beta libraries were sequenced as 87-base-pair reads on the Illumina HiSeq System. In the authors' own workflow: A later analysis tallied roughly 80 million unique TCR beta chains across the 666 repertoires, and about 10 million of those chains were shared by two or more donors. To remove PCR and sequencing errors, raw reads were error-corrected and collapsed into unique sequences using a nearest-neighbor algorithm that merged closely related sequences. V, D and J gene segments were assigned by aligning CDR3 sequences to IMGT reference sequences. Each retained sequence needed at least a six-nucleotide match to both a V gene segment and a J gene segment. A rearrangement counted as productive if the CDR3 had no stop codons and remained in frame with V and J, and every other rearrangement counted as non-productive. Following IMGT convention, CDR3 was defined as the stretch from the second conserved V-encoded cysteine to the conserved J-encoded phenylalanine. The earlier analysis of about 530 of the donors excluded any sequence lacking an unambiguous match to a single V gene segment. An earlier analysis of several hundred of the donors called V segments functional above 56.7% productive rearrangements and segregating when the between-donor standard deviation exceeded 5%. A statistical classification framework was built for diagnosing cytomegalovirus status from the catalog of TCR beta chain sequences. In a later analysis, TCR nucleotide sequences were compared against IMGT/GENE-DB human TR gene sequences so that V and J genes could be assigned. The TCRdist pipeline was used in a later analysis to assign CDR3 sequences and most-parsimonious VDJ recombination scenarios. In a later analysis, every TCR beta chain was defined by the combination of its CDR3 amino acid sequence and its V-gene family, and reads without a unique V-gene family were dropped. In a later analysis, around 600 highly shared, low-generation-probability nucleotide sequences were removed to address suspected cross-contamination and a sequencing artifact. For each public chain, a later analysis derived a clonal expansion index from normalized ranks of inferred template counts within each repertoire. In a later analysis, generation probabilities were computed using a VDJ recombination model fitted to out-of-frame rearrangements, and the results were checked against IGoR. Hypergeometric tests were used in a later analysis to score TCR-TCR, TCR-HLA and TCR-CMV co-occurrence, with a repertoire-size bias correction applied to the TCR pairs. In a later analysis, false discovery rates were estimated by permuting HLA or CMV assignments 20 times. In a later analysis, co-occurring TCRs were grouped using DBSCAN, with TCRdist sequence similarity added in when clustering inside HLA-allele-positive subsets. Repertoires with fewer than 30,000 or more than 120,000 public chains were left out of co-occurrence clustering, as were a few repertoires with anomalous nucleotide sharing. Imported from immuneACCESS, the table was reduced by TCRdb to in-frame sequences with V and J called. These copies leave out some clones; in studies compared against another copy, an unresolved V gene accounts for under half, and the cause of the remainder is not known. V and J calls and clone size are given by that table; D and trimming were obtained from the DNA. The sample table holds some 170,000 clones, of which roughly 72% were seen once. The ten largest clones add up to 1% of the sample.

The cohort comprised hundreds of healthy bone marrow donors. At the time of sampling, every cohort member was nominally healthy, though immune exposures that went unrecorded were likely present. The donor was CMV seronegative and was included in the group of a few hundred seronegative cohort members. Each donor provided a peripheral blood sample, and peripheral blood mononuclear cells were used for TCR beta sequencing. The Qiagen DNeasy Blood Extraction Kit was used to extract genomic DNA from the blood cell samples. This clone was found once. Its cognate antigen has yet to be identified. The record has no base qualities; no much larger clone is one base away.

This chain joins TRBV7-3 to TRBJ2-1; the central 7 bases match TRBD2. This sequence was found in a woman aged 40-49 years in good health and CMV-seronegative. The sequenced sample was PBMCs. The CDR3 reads CASSLNGGGSYNEQFF. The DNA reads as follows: TGTGCCAGCAGCTTAAATGGGGGGGGCTCCTACAATGAGCAGTTCTTC. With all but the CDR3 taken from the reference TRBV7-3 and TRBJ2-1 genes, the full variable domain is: GAGVSQTPSNKVTEKGKYVELRCDPISGHTALYWYRQSLGQGPEFLIYFQGTGAADDSGLPNDRFFAVRPEGSVSTLKIQRTERGDSAVYLCASSLNGGGSYNEQFFGPGTRLTVL.